The 5 T cell receptor beta chains below were found in one sample sequenced in a study of early T cells in non-severe SARS-CoV-2 infection. TCRdb reprocessed the 5' RACE reads via MiXCR and lists one record per CDR3 protein. The repertoire holds approximately 57,000 distinct CDR3 sequences, with about 12% as singletons. The sequenced sample was whole blood. Source of these receptors: an adult who was a healthcare worker with PCR-confirmed SARS-CoV-2 infection or an uninfected control (not recorded which).

This clonotype was seen ten or more times. V gene TRBV4-1 combines with J gene TRBJ2-7; 7 bases are a match to TRBD2. The CDR3 loop spans 16 amino acids. Germline V gene data show CDR1 as MGHRA and CDR2 as YSYEKL. Unmatched junction bases numbered 14, after V lost 3 bases and J lost 6 bases. CDR3 loop: CASSHPGGRTPREQYF. The CDR3, as DNA: TGCGCCAGCAGCCATCCCGGGGGGAGGACGCCTCGCGAGCAGTACTTC.

V gene TRBV10-2 combines with J gene TRBJ2-2; the D call may be TRBD1 or TRBD2 (5 bases each). Trimming cost V 6 bases and J 3 bases, with 14 bases left between them. The germline V gene encodes CDR1 WSHSY and CDR2 SAAADI. This CDR3 spans 15 amino acids. In nucleotides, the CDR3 is TGCGCCAGCAGGGGGGATCAGGGATACACCGGGGAGCTGTTTTTT. Translating it yields CASRGDQGYTGELFF.

This rearrangement joins TRBV5-5 to TRBJ2-3; TRBD1 aligns across 9 bases. CDR1 and CDR2 from the germline V gene are SGHKS and YYEKEE (reference sequence). After removal of 2 bases from V and 4 bases from J, the junction contained 17 bases not matched to a gene. The CDR3 runs 19 residues. CDR3 loop: CASSLRTGGASGSADTQYF. The CDR3 coding sequence is TGTGCCAGCAGCTTAAGAACAGGGGGCGCGTCTGGGAGCGCAGATACGCAGTATTTT.

This clonotype was counted only a few times. This chain uses TRBV7-9 with TRBJ2-2, with D tentatively TRBD1 or TRBD2 (5 bases each). The CDR3 totals 14 residues. Germline V CDR1 and CDR2: SEHNR, FQNEAQ (reference sequence). With 7 bases removed from V and 2 bases from J, the gap between germline ends came to 11 bases. The CDR3 DNA sequence: TGTGCCAGCAAGGGACCTCGAAACACCGGGGAGCTGTTTTTT. Its translation: CASKGPRNTGELFF.

Many counts were recorded for this clonotype. CDR3 region: CASSPRDERYSPLHF. In nucleotides, the CDR3 is TGTGCCAGCAGTCCCCGGGACGAGAGATATTCACCCCTCCACTTT. This chain joins TRBV27 and TRBJ1-6, with TRBD1 as a possible D gene (5 bases). The CDR3 covers 15 residues. CDR1 MNHEY and CDR2 SMNVEV come from the germline V gene (reference sequence). V lost 5 bases and J 8 bases, leaving 16 bases between the germline ends.